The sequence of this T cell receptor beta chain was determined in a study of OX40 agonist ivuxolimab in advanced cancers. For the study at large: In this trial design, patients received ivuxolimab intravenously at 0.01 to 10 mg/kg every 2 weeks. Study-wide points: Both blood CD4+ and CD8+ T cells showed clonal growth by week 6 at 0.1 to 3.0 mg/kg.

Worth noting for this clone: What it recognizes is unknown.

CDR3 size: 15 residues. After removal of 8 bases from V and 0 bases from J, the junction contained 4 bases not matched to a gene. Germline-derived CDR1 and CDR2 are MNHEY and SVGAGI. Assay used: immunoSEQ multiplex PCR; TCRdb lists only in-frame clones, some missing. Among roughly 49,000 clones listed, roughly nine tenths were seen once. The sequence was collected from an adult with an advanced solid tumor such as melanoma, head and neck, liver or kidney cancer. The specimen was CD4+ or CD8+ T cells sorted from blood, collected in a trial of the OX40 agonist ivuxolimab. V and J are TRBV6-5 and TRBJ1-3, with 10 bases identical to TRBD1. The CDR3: CASGQGGLSGNTIYF. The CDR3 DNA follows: TGTGCCAGCGGACAGGGGGGTCTCTCTGGAAACACCATATATTTT.